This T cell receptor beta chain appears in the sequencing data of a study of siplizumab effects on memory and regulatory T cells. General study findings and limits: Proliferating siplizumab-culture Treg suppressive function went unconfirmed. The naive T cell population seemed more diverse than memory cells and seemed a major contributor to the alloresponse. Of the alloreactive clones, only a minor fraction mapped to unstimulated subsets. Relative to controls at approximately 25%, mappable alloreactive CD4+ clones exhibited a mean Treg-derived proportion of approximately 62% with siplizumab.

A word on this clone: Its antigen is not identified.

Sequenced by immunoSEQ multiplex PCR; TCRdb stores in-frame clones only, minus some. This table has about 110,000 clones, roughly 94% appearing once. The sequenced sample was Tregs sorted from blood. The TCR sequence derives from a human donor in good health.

CDR3 region: CASSYPPGLGYGYTF. The CDR3 DNA is TGTGCCAGCAGTTACCCTCCGGGACTCGGCTATGGCTACACCTTC. The rearrangement links TRBV6-6 to TRBJ1-2; a possible D gene is TRBD1 (5 bases). The germline CDR1 and CDR2 sequences are MNHNY and SVGAGI (reference sequence). The CDR3 totals 15 residues. V lost 2 bases, J lost 4 bases, and 14 bases lay in between.